This TCR beta chain was captured by sequencing in a study of blood T cell repertoires in COVID-19. On the study more broadly: Sites across the United States, Italy and Spain contributed samples from acute and convalescent COVID-19.

Original analysis: Amplified reference gene primers provided the basis for estimating nucleated cell counts. Assay: immunoSEQ multiplex PCR; the TCRdb copy retains only in-frame clones and omits some. V, J and clone size are those of that table, while D and trimming were read from the DNA. The table has approximately 190,000 clones, just over 85% seen once. The CDR3 has 17 amino acids. Germline assignment: CDR1 SNHLY and CDR2 FYNNEI. V was trimmed by 10 bases and J by 4 bases, leaving 23 bases between them. Sequencing was carried out using peripheral blood. This sequence originates from a man of 80 years or more with acute or convalescent COVID-19. V is TRBV2 and J is TRBJ2-6; D is uncertain. The CDR3: CATKESGYASGANVLTF. CDR3 bases: TGTGCCACCAAGGAGTCCGGGTACGCATCCGGGGCCAACGTCCTGACTTTC.